This is a list of T cell receptor beta chains from one sample in a study of human T cells and chemical hapten exposure. From the 5' RACE reads, TCRdb called clonotypes with MiXCR, one entry per CDR3 protein. Altogether 80,000 or so distinct CDR3 sequences are present, approximately 15% being singletons, with the ten largest covering around 7%. The receptors derive from a female donor in good health. CDR3s include the opening cysteine and the closing phenylalanine or tryptophan. Each record gives: V gene, J gene, CDR3 protein.

V gene: TRBV9; J gene: TRBJ2-6; CDR3 protein: CASSEPRGSGANVLTF
V gene: TRBV2; J gene: TRBJ1-2; CDR3 protein: CASSAPGGSGGHTF
V gene: TRBV5-5; J gene: TRBJ2-3; CDR3 protein: CASSLGAGVEDTQYF
V gene: TRBV12-3/TRBV12-4; J gene: TRBJ1-2; CDR3 protein: CASSPQGFYGYTF
V gene: TRBV20-1; J gene: TRBJ1-2; CDR3 protein: CSAREIGGEDGYTF
V gene: TRBV4-2; J gene: TRBJ2-1; CDR3 protein: CASSQDMARNEQFF
V gene: TRBV7-2; J gene: TRBJ2-1; CDR3 protein: CASSSRTSGGVNEQFF
V gene: TRBV4-3; J gene: TRBJ2-2; CDR3 protein: CASSQDPAGGSITGELFF
V gene: TRBV13; J gene: TRBJ1-1; CDR3 protein: CASGTYMGTEAFF
V gene: TRBV4-2; J gene: TRBJ1-2; CDR3 protein: CASSQEVTGGWYGYTF
V gene: TRBV20-1; J gene: TRBJ1-1; CDR3 protein: CSAPLEGEAFF
V gene: TRBV10-3; J gene: TRBJ1-5; CDR3 protein: CAISEGPNSNQPQHF
V gene: TRBV5-1; J gene: TRBJ2-3; CDR3 protein: CASSLRGLTGTDTQYF
V gene: TRBV7-8; J gene: TRBJ2-4; CDR3 protein: CASSLRGTQDIQYF
V gene: TRBV10-3; J gene: TRBJ2-4; CDR3 protein: CAISESPGTAKNIQYF
V gene: TRBV6-2/TRBV6-3; J gene: TRBJ2-1; CDR3 protein: CASSYPGLAGEDEQFF
V gene: TRBV29-1; J gene: TRBJ2-2; CDR3 protein: CSAHRGLDTGELFF
V gene: TRBV10-3; J gene: TRBJ2-3; CDR3 protein: CAIRVGLAGGPNTDTQYF
V gene: TRBV6-5; J gene: TRBJ1-3; CDR3 protein: CASSHPPSRGTGNTIYF
V gene: TRBV5-1; J gene: TRBJ2-3; CDR3 protein: CASSSNRGLVLTDTQYF
V gene: TRBV5-1; J gene: TRBJ2-3; CDR3 protein: CASRALADSTDTQYF
V gene: TRBV7-2; J gene: TRBJ2-7; CDR3 protein: CASSLAPLEQYF
V gene: TRBV10-3; J gene: TRBJ2-1; CDR3 protein: CAISEFSDEQFF